This TCR beta chain was sequenced during a study of cytomegalovirus exposure and HLA in healthy donors. Study information: Around 87 million unique TCRs, all from HLA-typed donors, were included in an early release of the data.

Germline V gene data show CDR1 as MNHEY and CDR2 as SVGAGI. The length of the CDR3 is 16 residues. V lost 0 bases to trimming and J lost 6 bases; unmatched junction nucleotides: 10. The PCR made use of 60 Vbeta and 13 Jbeta primers. TCRdb's copy holds only in-frame clones and misses some; the assay was immunoSEQ multiplex PCR. The top ten hold 2.4% of the sample, which has more than 100,000 clones, approximately 64% seen once. Sequenced: PBMCs. This sequence was found in a woman aged 40 to 50 in good health and CMV-seronegative. This chain uses TRBV6-5 with TRBJ1-2, with 7 bases matching TRBD1. CDR3 coding DNA: TGTGCCAGCAGTTACTCACCGACTGGGACAGAGAATGGCTACACCTTC. Translated, it gives CASSYSPTGTENGYTF.